The subject of this entry is one T cell receptor beta chain. Its specificity is unknown. J lost 7 bases, V lost 5 bases, and 10 bases had no gene match. Germline lookup yields CDR1 MNHNY and CDR2 SVGAGI (reference sequence). The CDR3 sequence is 14 residues long. This sample stems from a study of T cell responses to AZD1222 COVID-19 vaccine. Notes on the study in general: Researchers report vaccine-associated CD4 TCRs spanning spike, with dominance at 160-218 and 743-854. Two doses of AZD1222 preceded a rise in Spike-specific TCR breadth and depth.

Method: immunoSEQ multiplex PCR; TCRdb's copy keeps in-frame clones and lacks some. The sample consists of more than 95,000 clones, roughly 88% of them appearing once. This chain connects TRBV6-6 to TRBJ1-2; 7 bases are a match to TRBD1. Source: peripheral blood, taken on day 0 of AZD1222 vaccination. This receptor was identified in an adult in good health. CDR3 sequence (DNA): TGTGCCAGCAGTCCGATCGGGACAGCTGGTGGCTACACCTTC. Protein: CASSPIGTAGGYTF.